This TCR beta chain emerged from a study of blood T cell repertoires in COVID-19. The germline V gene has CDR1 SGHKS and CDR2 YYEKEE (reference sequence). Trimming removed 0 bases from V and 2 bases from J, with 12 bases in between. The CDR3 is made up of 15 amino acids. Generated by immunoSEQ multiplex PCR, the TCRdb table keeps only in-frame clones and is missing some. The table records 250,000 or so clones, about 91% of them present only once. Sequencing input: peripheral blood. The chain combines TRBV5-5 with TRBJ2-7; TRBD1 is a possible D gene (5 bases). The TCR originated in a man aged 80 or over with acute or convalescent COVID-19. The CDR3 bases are TGTGCCAGCAGCTTGGTAGCCACAGGAGCCTACGAGCAGTACTTC. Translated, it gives CASSLVATGAYEQYF. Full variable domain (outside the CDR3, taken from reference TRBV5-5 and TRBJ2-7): DAGVTQSPTHLIKTRGQQVTLRCSPISGHKSVSWYQQVLGQGPQFIFQYYEKEERGRGNFPDRFSARQFPNYSSELNVNALLLGDSALYLCASSLVATGAYEQYFGPGTRLTVT.